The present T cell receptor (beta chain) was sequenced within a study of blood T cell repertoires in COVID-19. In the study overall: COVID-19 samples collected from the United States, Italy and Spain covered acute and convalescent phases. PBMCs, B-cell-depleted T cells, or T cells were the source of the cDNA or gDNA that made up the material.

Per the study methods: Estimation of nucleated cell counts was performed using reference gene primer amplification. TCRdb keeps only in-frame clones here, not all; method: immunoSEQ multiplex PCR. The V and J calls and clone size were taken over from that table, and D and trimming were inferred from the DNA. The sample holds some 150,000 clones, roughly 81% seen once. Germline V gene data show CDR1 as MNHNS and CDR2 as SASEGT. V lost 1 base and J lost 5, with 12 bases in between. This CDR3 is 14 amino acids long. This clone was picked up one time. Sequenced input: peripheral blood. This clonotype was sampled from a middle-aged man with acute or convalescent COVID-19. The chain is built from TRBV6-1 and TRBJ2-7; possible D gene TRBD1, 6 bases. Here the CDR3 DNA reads TGTGCCAGCAGTGAAGGGGACACAGTGGACGAGCAGTACTTC. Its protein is CASSEGDTVDEQYF.